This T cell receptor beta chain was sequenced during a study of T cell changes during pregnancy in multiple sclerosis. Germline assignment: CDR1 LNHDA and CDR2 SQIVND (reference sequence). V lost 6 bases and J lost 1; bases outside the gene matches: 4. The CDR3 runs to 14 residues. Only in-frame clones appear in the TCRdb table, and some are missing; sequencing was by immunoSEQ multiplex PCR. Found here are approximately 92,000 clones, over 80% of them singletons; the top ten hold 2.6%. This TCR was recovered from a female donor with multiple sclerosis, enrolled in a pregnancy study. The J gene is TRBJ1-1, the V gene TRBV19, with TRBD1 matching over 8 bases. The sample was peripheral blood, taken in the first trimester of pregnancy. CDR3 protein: CASRRDRQNTEAFF. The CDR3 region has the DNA TGTGCCAGTAGGCGGGACAGGCAGAACACTGAAGCTTTCTTT.